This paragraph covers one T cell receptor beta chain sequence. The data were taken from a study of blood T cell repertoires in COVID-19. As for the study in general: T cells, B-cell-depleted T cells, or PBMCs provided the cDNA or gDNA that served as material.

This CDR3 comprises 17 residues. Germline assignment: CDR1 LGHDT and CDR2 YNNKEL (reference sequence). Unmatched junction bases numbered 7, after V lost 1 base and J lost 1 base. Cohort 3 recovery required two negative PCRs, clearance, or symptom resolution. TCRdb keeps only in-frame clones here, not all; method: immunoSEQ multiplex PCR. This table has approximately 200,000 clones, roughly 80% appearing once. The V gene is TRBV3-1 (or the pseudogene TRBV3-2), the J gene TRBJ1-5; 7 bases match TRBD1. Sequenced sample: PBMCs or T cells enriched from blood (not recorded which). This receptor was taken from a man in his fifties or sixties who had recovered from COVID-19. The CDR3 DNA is TGTGCCAGCAGCCAAGGGTTCCCGGGACAGAGCAATCAGCCCCAGCATTTT. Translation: CASSQGFPGQSNQPQHF.